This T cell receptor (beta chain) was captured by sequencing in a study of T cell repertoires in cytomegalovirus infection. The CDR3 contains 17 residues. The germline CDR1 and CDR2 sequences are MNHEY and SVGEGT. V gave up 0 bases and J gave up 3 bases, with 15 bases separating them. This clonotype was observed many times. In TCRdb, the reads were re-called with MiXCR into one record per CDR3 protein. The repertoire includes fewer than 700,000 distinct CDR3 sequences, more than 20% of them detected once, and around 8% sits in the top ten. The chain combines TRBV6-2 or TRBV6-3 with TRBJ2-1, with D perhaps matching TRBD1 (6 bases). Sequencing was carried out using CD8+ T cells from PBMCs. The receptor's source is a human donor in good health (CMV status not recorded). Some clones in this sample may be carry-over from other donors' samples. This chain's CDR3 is CASSYSKSRGDYNEQFF. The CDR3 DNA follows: TGTGCCAGCAGTTACTCCAAATCCAGGGGAGACTACAATGAGCAGTTCTTC.